The sample holds a few counts of the clone carrying this T cell receptor (beta chain). Its antigen is unknown. The sample comes from a study of neurological immune-mediated disorders. TCRdb redid the calling of the 5' RACE reads with MiXCR, one entry per CDR3 protein. The sample consists of about 24,000 distinct CDR3 sequences, over 6.5% of them appearing once. Study results and caveats: HTLV-1-associated myelopathy displayed the greatest TCR clonal expansion, and multiple sclerosis exhibited the smallest, lower than that of healthy controls.

The CDR3 loop spans 12 amino acids. Germline lookup yields CDR1 MNHNS and CDR2 SASEGT. Trimming removed 10 bases at V and 7 bases at J, with 14 bases between. The sequencing sample was made of PBMCs. The sequence was obtained from a woman aged 35 to 49 in good health. The chain has TRBV6-1 and TRBJ1-5; no clear D. The CDR3, as DNA: TGTGCCACCCACGTGCTCGGGCAGCCCCAGCATTTT. Protein sequence: CATHVLGQPQHF.